This TCR beta chain is drawn from a study of T cell repertoires in cytomegalovirus infection. Study context: Matching HLA type, along with CMV infection, was indicated by public TCR beta signatures.

This clonotype was recorded at least ten times. No antigen is known for it. The study, taken as a whole, reports: The cumulative frequency of public TCR beta families identified carriers of CMV plus the relevant HLA. It was HLA-C-restricted CMV-specific TCR beta clonotypes that dominated the response ex vivo.

TCRdb re-analysed the reads in MiXCR, keeping a single row per CDR3 protein. Of approximately 500,000 distinct CDR3 sequences listed, approximately 15% are singletons. This clonotype was sampled from a human donor in good health (CMV status not recorded). Some clones in this sample may be carry-over from other donors' samples. What was sequenced was CD8+ T cells from PBMCs.

The CDR3: CASSSGLAEGYEQYF. The CDR3 DNA follows: TGTGCCAGCAGCTCCGGGCTAGCGGAGGGCTACGAGCAGTACTTC. The rearrangement joins TRBV7-2 to TRBJ2-7, with 7 bases matching TRBD2. Germline CDR1 and CDR2: SGHTA and FQGNSA. The CDR3 totals 15 residues. V was clipped by 4 bases and J by 3 bases; unmatched bases: 9.